This T cell receptor beta chain stems from a study of T-cell reconstitution after alpha-beta-depleted transplantation in children. This clonotype was observed at least ten times. The germline V gene encodes CDR1 MNHEY and CDR2 SVGAGI. Trimming took off 2 bases at V and 0 bases at J, with 8 bases between the two ends. The CDR3 runs to 15 residues. It was with unique molecular identifiers that the TCRbeta library was prepared. TCRdb recomputed calls from the PCR reads with MiXCR, one row per CDR3 protein. The table records 200,000 to 250,000 distinct CDR3 sequences, over 9.5% of them present only once. The rearrangement links TRBV6-5 to TRBJ1-5, with unresolved D. Sequenced here: PBMCs from the stem cell graft donor, sampled from the stem cell graft. This TCR derives from a human donor who donated a stem cell graft to a child with SCID. The CDR3 nucleotides are TGTGCCAGCAGTTACGATCAGAATAGCAATCAGCCCCAGCATTTT. Protein sequence: CASSYDQNSNQPQHF.